The 28 T cell receptor beta chains below were found in one sample sequenced in a study of T cells in Graves' hyperthyroidism and ophthalmopathy. Amplification yielded TCR beta CDR3 regions, with RNA transcripts as the source. During a first-round RT-PCR of the TCR CDR3, the HTBI primer set was used. One entry per CDR3 protein, called by TCRdb with MiXCR from the multiplex PCR reads. The data contain a few hundred thousand distinct CDR3 sequences, 40% to 55% of them singletons. The source material was peripheral blood or thyroid tissue (not recorded which). The origin of the receptors is a woman in her late teens or twenties with Graves' hyperthyroidism.

This chain uses TRBV6-5 with TRBJ2-7; 10 bases are a match to TRBD2. This CDR3 contains 15 residues. Germline V gene data show CDR1 as MNHEY and CDR2 as SVGAGI. Trimming removed 4 bases from V and 3 bases from J; junction bases left unmatched: 6. CDR3 residues: CASSSSGRAYYEQYF. The CDR3, as DNA: TGTGCCAGCAGTTCGAGCGGGAGGGCTTACTACGAGCAGTACTTC.

The chain uses TRBV12-3 or TRBV12-4 and TRBJ1-3; TRBD1 is a possible D gene (6 bases). The germline V and J ends were trimmed by 6 bases and 2 bases, with 14 bases remaining between them. There are 15 residues in the CDR3. The CDR3 DNA follows: TGTGCCAGCAGCTCCCGGGGGCTTACTGGAAACACCATATATTTT. It specifies CASSSRGLTGNTIYF.

As to this clonotype: A much larger clone differs by one base, so this may be a read error. The V gene is TRBV9, the J gene TRBJ2-6; no definite D call. The CDR3 is made up of 17 amino acids. Germline CDR1 and CDR2: SGDLS and YYNGEE. V lost 3 bases and J lost 0, with 13 bases in between. The CDR3 sequence is CASSARRAPSGANVLTF. CDR3 DNA: TGTGCCAGCAGCGCGAGAAGGGCCCCCTCTGGGGCCAACGTCCTGACTTTC.

This clonotype was observed many times. The chain is built from TRBV29-1 and TRBJ1-2; D unresolved. Germline V lookup: CDR1 SQVTM, CDR2 ANQGSEA. The CDR3 is 13 amino acids. V dropped 7 bases and J dropped 2 bases, with 14 bases sitting between them. In DNA form, the CDR3 reads TGCAGCGCCTTGGGCAGAGCGAACTATGGCTACACCTTC. Translated: CSALGRANYGYTF.

Note on this clonotype: A read error may explain this, as a much larger clone is one base away. This chain links TRBV20-1 with TRBJ1-2; maybe TRBD1 (6 bases). The length of the CDR3 is 13 residues. Germline assignment: CDR1 DFQATT and CDR2 SNEGSKA (reference sequence). CDR3 region: CSARDQGSYGHTF. Written as DNA, the CDR3 is TGCAGTGCTAGAGATCAGGGGTCCTATGGCCACACCTTC.

This clonotype was seen repeatedly, ten times or more. The V gene is TRBV10-3, the J gene TRBJ1-5; 7 nucleotides align to TRBD1. Germline loops: CDR1 ENHRY, CDR2 SYGVKD. This CDR3 contains 12 residues. The ends lost 10 bases at V and 2 bases at J; junction bases unmatched: 2. Written as DNA, the CDR3 is TGTGCCACCACAGGGGGCAATCAGCCCCAGCATTTT. Translation gives CATTGGNQPQHF.

The chain uses TRBV20-1 and TRBJ2-7; unclear D gene. Trimming removed 5 bases at V and 3 bases at J, with 11 bases between. The CDR3 sequence is 12 residues long. Per the germline V gene, CDR1 is DFQATT and CDR2 is SNEGSKA (reference sequence). CDR3 sequence (DNA): TGCAGTGCTGTCGATGACATCTACGAGCAGTACTTC. As protein: CSAVDDIYEQYF.

The chain is built from TRBV7-6 and TRBJ2-5; D ambiguous. The better agreement between TRBJ2-7 and the DNA end casts doubt on the J call. Germline CDR1 and CDR2: SGHVS and FNYEAQ. The CDR3 is 15 amino acids. For the CDR3, the DNA is TGTGCCAGCAGCTTAGGGGAAATGGCGGACTACGAGCAGTACTTC. It specifies CASSLGEMADYEQYF.

The chain is built from TRBV29-1 and TRBJ2-6; D might be TRBD2 (6 bases). The CDR3 extends over 15 amino acids. CDR1 is SQVTM, CDR2 ANQGSEA, per germline. Trimming shortened V by 8 bases and J by 0 bases, and 14 bases separated the two germline ends. The DNA of the CDR3 is TGCAGCCAAGCGAATAGCGGCTCTGGGGCCAACGTCCTGACTTTC. As protein: CSQANSGSGANVLTF.

In its sample, this clonotype was seen many times. V and J are TRBV5-1 and TRBJ1-2, with TRBD1 identical over 7 bases. Losses at the gene ends were 0 bases for V and 8 bases for J; bases not matched to a gene: 7. CDR1 SGHRS and CDR2 YFSETQ come from the germline V gene. The CDR3 runs to 14 residues. The CDR3 here is CASSLAGQSGGYTF. In nucleotides, the CDR3 is TGCGCCAGCAGCTTGGCGGGACAGAGCGGCGGCTACACCTTC.

In its sample, this clonotype was seen a few times. This chain connects TRBV25-1 to TRBJ1-2, with 8 bases lining up with TRBD1. This CDR3 contains 14 residues. Germline CDR1 reads MGHDK; CDR2 reads SYGVNS. With V trimmed by 6 bases and J by 2 bases, 5 bases remained unmatched. The CDR3, as DNA: TGTGCCAGCAGCCCACAGGGGGACAACTATGGCTACACCTTC. Amino acids: CASSPQGDNYGYTF.

This clonotype appeared once. The CDR3 sequence is CASSRLGGGSNYGYTF. The DNA for the CDR3 is TGTGCCAGCAGCCGGCTGGGGGGGGGATCCAACTATGGCTACACCTTC. V is TRBV25-1 and J is TRBJ1-2; possible D gene TRBD1, 5 bases. The CDR3 covers 16 residues. Germline CDR1 and CDR2: MGHDK and SYGVNS. V gave up 6 bases and J gave up 2 bases, with 19 bases separating them.

The chain carries TRBV7-9 and TRBJ1-2; 7 bases agree with TRBD1. The germline CDR1 and CDR2 sequences are SEHNR and FQNEAQ (reference sequence). The CDR3 sequence is 14 residues long. The V segment lost 5 bases and the J segment 4 bases; nucleotides outside the gene matches: 7. CDR3 in amino acids: CASSPKGGGYGYTF. In DNA form, the CDR3 reads TGTGCCAGCAGCCCCAAAGGGGGCGGCTATGGCTACACCTTC.

V usage is TRBV20-1 and J usage is TRBJ2-2; weak D call: TRBD2 (6 bases). The V end lost 6 bases, the J end lost 2 bases, and 10 bases lay between the germline ends. This CDR3 spans 13 amino acids. Germline V gene sequence: CDR1 DFQATT, CDR2 SNEGSKA (reference sequence). Here the CDR3 reads CSAGTYNTGELFF. The DNA of the CDR3 is TGCAGTGCAGGGACTTATAACACCGGGGAGCTGTTTTTT.

This clonotype was counted ten times or more. The chain combines TRBV10-3 with TRBJ1-5, with D hard to call. The CDR3 is made up of 15 amino acids. Germline CDR1 and CDR2: ENHRY and SYGVKD. V lost 1 base, J lost 4 bases, and 11 bases lay in between. For the CDR3, the DNA is TGTGCCATCAGTGAGTTGTGGGAAGGGAATCAGCCCCAGCATTTT. Its translation is CAISELWEGNQPQHF.

This chain links TRBV7-2 with TRBJ2-5; TRBD1 aligns across 8 bases. Trimming removed 5 bases from V and 6 bases from J; junction bases left unmatched: 8. CDR3 size: 14 residues. The germline V gene encodes CDR1 SGHTA and CDR2 FQGNSA. The CDR3 region has the DNA TGTGCCAGCAGCCTCGACAGGGGCAGTCAGACCCAGTACTTC. Amino acid sequence: CASSLDRGSQTQYF.

The gene calls are TRBV6-2 or TRBV6-3 and TRBJ2-5; unclear D gene. The CDR3 length is 13 residues. Per the germline V gene, CDR1 is MNHEY and CDR2 is SVGEGT. Deletions cut 3 bases from V and 4 bases from J, with 9 bases between. The CDR3 sequence is CASSYLDPETQYF. CDR3 DNA: TGTGCCAGCAGTTATCTCGACCCAGAGACCCAGTACTTC.

Written as DNA, the CDR3 is TGTGCCATCAGCCCCGGGGGTTATGGCTACACCTTC. It encodes CAISPGGYGYTF. The V call is TRBV10-3, the J call TRBJ1-2; a possible D gene is TRBD1 (5 bases). Germline V gene lookup returns CDR1 ENHRY and CDR2 SYGVKD. The CDR3 has 12 residues. Trimming cost V 6 bases and J 5 bases, with 10 bases left between them.

This clonotype was seen at least ten times. V and J are TRBV2 and TRBJ2-7; possible D gene TRBD2, 5 bases. The V end lost 4 bases, the J end lost 3 bases, and 13 bases lay between the germline ends. The CDR3 loop spans 14 amino acids. Per germline, CDR1 SNHLY and CDR2 FYNNEI. The CDR3 nucleotides read TGTGCCAGCAGTGTCGGACTCCTCGGCTACGAGCAGTACTTC. Encoded protein: CASSVGLLGYEQYF. Drawing the rest from reference TRBV2 and TRBJ2-7, the complete variable domain is EPEVTQTPSHQVTQMGQEVILRCVPISNHLYFYWYRQILGQKVEFLVSFYNNEISEKSEIFDDQFSVERPDGSNFTLKIRSTKLEDSAMYFCASSVGLLGYEQYFGPGTRLTVT.

This clonotype was observed a handful of times. The CDR3: CASSRTGWGKLFF. DNA for the CDR3: TGTGCCAGCAGCAGGACAGGCTGGGGAAAACTGTTTTTT. The chain is built from TRBV7-9 and TRBJ1-4, with 7 bases lining up with TRBD1. CDR1 is SEHNR, CDR2 FQNEAQ, per germline (reference sequence). CDR3 size: 13 residues. The ends lost 5 bases at V and 10 bases at J; junction bases unmatched: 7.

The genes are TRBV4-2 and TRBJ2-7, with D possibly TRBD1 on 5 matching bases. This CDR3 is built from 17 residues. The V end was cut by 0 bases, the J end by 0 bases, with 15 bases between. The V gene's germline CDR1 is LGHNA and CDR2 YNFKEQ. Written as DNA, the CDR3 is TGTGCCAGCAGCCAAGACTCGGTCAGGGCGAGCTCCTACGAGCAGTACTTC. The encoded protein is CASSQDSVRASSYEQYF.

The genes are TRBV10-3 and TRBJ1-1; the D gene is possibly TRBD1 (5 bases). Trimming shortened V by 3 bases and J by 1 base, and 12 bases separated the two germline ends. Germline V gene lookup returns CDR1 ENHRY and CDR2 SYGVKD. This CDR3 has 15 amino acids. CDR3 sequence (DNA): TGTGCCATCAGTGAAGATCGAGACAGGAACACTGAAGCTTTCTTT. This sequence encodes CAISEDRDRNTEAFF.

This clonotype has just a few counts. The genes are TRBV7-8 and TRBJ1-1, with TRBD1 matching 7 bases. The CDR3 is 16 residues long. Germline CDR1 reads SGHVS; CDR2 reads FQNEAQ. With 3 bases clipped from V and 0 bases from J, the junction kept 7 bases outside the gene matches. CDR3 sequence (DNA): TGTGCCAGCAGCTTTGACAGGGCTGGGATGAACACTGAAGCTTTCTTT. Translating gives CASSFDRAGMNTEAFF.

This clonotype was counted between two and nine times. V usage is TRBV6-5 and J usage is TRBJ1-2, with 8 bases matching TRBD1. The V gene end was trimmed by 0 bases and the J gene end by 2 bases; junction bases not matched to a gene: 5. Germline V gives CDR1 MNHEY, CDR2 SVGAGI. The CDR3 has 16 amino acids. The CDR3 nucleotides read TGTGCCAGCAGTTACTCGACAGGGGATCTAAACTATGGCTACACCTTC. As protein: CASSYSTGDLNYGYTF.

This clonotype was recorded a few times. Germline is not matched at one junction end, which may reflect a read error. The chain uses TRBV7-9 and TRBJ2-5; D possibly corresponds to TRBD2 (6 bases). The CDR3 sequence is 14 residues long. Per germline, CDR1 SEHNR and CDR2 FQNEAQ (reference sequence). The CDR3 is CASSLGDYQETQYF. DNA for the CDR3: TGCGCCAGCAGCTTGGGGGACTACCAAGAGACCCAGTACTTC.

Comments on this clonotype: In this CDR3 the conserved last residue, phenylalanine or tryptophan, is missing, so a read error is likely. This rearrangement joins TRBV25-1 to TRBJ1-1; 7 positions match TRBD1. CDR3 length: 12 amino acids. Germline loops: CDR1 MGHDK, CDR2 SYGVNS. With V trimmed by 7 bases and J by 7 bases, 6 bases remained unmatched. The CDR3 region is CASTDGQVEAFL. CDR3 DNA: TGTGCCAGCACGGACGGACAGGTTGAAGCTTTCCTT.

This chain joins TRBV7-2 and TRBJ1-5; D is possibly TRBD1 (5 bases). CDR1 and CDR2 from the germline V gene are SGHTA and FQGNSA. The CDR3 sequence is 14 residues long. Trimming shortened V by 5 bases and J by 3 bases, and 11 bases separated the two germline ends. CDR3 in DNA: TGTGCCAGCAGCCAAGGGGCGGTCAATCAGCCCCAGCATTTT. It specifies CASSQGAVNQPQHF.

This sequence joins TRBV20-1 and TRBJ2-5; 12 bases are a match to TRBD1. The V gene's germline CDR1 is DFQATT and CDR2 SNEGSKA (reference sequence). V lost 6 bases to trimming and J lost 4 bases; unmatched junction nucleotides: 6. The CDR3 is 14 residues long. CDR3 in amino acids: CSAPGQGAGETQYF. The CDR3 DNA reads TGCAGTGCCCCGGGACAGGGGGCAGGAGAGACCCAGTACTTC.